Below are 14 T cell receptor beta chains sequenced from a single sample in a study of T cells after yellow fever vaccination (dated by TCRdb to the late 2010s). The treatment or condition label, as the study defines it: live attenuated yellow fever vaccine strain. Receptors were amplified or captured by 5' RACE. Instrument used: Illumina HiSeq 2500. The public sequencing data were trimmed at Q25 with fastp and processed into clonotypes with MiXCR by TCRdb, which kept only in-frame beta chains. Merged by CDR3 protein, the rows form single entries marked with the most common genes and DNA. For this sample the table gives some 550,000 distinct CDR3 sequences, of which 15% to 20% were detected only once. The ten largest clones capture roughly an eighth of the sample. The sample was PBMCs, taken 15 days after the yellow fever booster vaccination. The receptors stem from a young man who received the YFV17D yellow fever vaccine.

This clonotype was counted between two and nine times. The rearrangement joins TRBV20-1 to TRBJ2-4; 7 bases match TRBD1. The length of the CDR3 is 13 residues. The ends lost 3 bases at V and 8 bases at J; junction bases unmatched: 7. Germline values: CDR1 DFQATT, CDR2 SNEGSKA (reference sequence). Written as DNA, the CDR3 is TGCAGTGCTAGGGGACAGCTCGGGGACATTCAGTACTTC. It specifies CSARGQLGDIQYF.

V gene TRBV6-5 combines with J gene TRBJ2-3; 9 nucleotides match TRBD2. Germline V gene data show CDR1 as MNHEY and CDR2 as SVGAGI. The V gene end was trimmed by 3 bases and the J gene end by 3 bases; junction bases not matched to a gene: 7. The CDR3 consists of 16 residues. The CDR3 reads CASSYSGRDETDTQYF. The CDR3 DNA follows: TGTGCCAGCAGTTATAGCGGGAGAGATGAGACAGATACGCAGTATTTT.

The genes are TRBV13 and TRBJ2-1; D might be TRBD1 or TRBD2, each matching 6 bases. This CDR3 has 13 amino acids. Germline-derived CDR1 and CDR2 are PRHDT and FYEKMQ (reference sequence). Trimming cost V 5 bases and J 8 bases, with 13 bases left between them. The CDR3 sequence is CASSPKRGDEQFF. CDR3 sequence (DNA): TGTGCCAGCAGCCCAAAGAGGGGGGATGAGCAGTTCTTC.

V and J are TRBV5-1 and TRBJ2-3, with 9 positions matching TRBD2. The CDR3 is 17 amino acids. The junction had 6 bases not matched to a gene; V was cut back by 1 base and J by 0 bases. CDR1 SGHRS and CDR2 YFSETQ come from the germline V gene. The CDR3 DNA follows: TGCGCCAGCAGCTTGATCCTTCTAGCGGGGAGCACAGATACGCAGTATTTT. Protein product: CASSLILLAGSTDTQYF.

Here the CDR3 DNA reads TGTGCCGGCAACGGGGGGGACTGGCAGTTCTTC. Translation gives CAGNGGDWQFF. This rearrangement joins TRBV2 to TRBJ2-1; 8 bases fit TRBD2. The CDR3 loop spans 11 amino acids. V lost 11 bases to trimming and J lost 12 bases; unmatched junction nucleotides: 9. Germline V gene sequence: CDR1 SNHLY, CDR2 FYNNEI.

The V and J genes are TRBV7-8 and TRBJ2-3; 11 bases map to TRBD2. Germline-derived CDR1 and CDR2 are SGHVS and FQNEAQ. This CDR3 spans 16 amino acids. The junction had 7 bases not matched to a gene; V was cut back by 0 bases and J by 8 bases. The CDR3 region has the DNA TGTGCCAGCAGCTTAGCTGGGACTAGCGGTCCAAGTACGCAGTATTTT. Amino acids: CASSLAGTSGPSTQYF.

The gene calls are TRBV16 and TRBJ2-7; D remains unclear. Germline V gene sequence: CDR1 KGHSY, CDR2 FQNENV. V was trimmed by 2 bases and J by 3 bases, leaving 5 bases between them. The CDR3 extends over 12 amino acids. CDR3 coding DNA: TGTGCCAGCAGCCAAACGAACTACGAGCAGTACTTC. Translation gives CASSQTNYEQYF.

The rearrangement joins TRBV12-3 or TRBV12-4 to TRBJ1-5; maybe TRBD1 (6 bases). The V end lost 7 bases, the J end lost 5 bases, and 12 bases lay between the germline ends. This CDR3 is 13 amino acids long. CDR3 amino acids: CASNDRFDQPQHF. DNA of the CDR3: TGTGCCAGCAATGACAGGTTTGATCAGCCCCAGCATTTT.

This clonotype turned up a few times. The CDR3 sequence: CASCCNRSSPYGYTF. CDR3 sequence (DNA): TGCGCCAGTTGCTGCAACAGGTCCTCGCCCTATGGCTACACCTTC. The rearrangement uses TRBV5-1 and TRBJ1-2, with a tentative D call TRBD1 (5 bases). The CDR3 is 15 amino acids. Trimming took 8 bases from V and 4 from J, leaving 21 bases between them. Germline loops: CDR1 SGHRS, CDR2 YFSETQ.

This clonotype was detected only a few times. V gene TRBV12-3 or TRBV12-4 combines with J gene TRBJ1-2; D unresolved. V gave up 5 bases and J gave up 8 bases, with 12 bases separating them. This CDR3 contains 12 residues. CDR3 sequence reads: CASSMIVGGYTF. The CDR3 nucleotides read TGTGCCAGCAGTATGATTGTGGGGGGCTACACCTTC.

This clonotype turned up a few times. CDR3 region: CASSSNTAFSVVSTDTQYF. DNA of the CDR3: TGTGCCAGCAGCTCCAACACCGCTTTTTCTGTAGTCAGCACAGATACGCAGTATTTT. The chain carries TRBV7-3 and TRBJ2-3; no clear D. This CDR3 has 19 residues. Germline loops: CDR1 SGHTA, CDR2 FQGTGA. V dropped 4 bases and J dropped 0 bases, with 23 bases sitting between them.

This clonotype was seen at least ten times. The chain recombines TRBV28 with TRBJ2-4; possible D gene TRBD1, 5 bases. The CDR3 length is 18 residues. Germline V CDR1 and CDR2: MDHEN, SYDVKM. With 6 bases removed from V and 0 bases from J, the gap between germline ends came to 21 bases. CDR3 coding DNA: TGTGCCAGCAGCCTGGGGCCAGCCGGTATTCTAGCCAAAAACATTCAGTACTTC. Translation: CASSLGPAGILAKNIQYF.

This sequence joins TRBV7-2 and TRBJ2-7; D gene ambiguous. V was pared by 6 bases and J by 1 base, with 10 bases between. This CDR3 spans 13 amino acids. Germline V lookup: CDR1 SGHTA, CDR2 FQGNSA. DNA for the CDR3: TGTGCCAGCAGGGGCCATAAATCCTACGAGCAGTACTTC. Its protein product is CASRGHKSYEQYF.

This rearrangement joins TRBV15 to TRBJ2-1; D is uncertain. The CDR3 runs to 12 residues. Germline lookup yields CDR1 LNHNV and CDR2 YYDKDF (reference sequence). V was cut by 0 bases and J by 10 bases, with 7 bases left in between. The CDR3 bases are TGTGCCACCAGCAGAGACCGGGCGGAGCAGTTCTTC. Translating gives CATSRDRAEQFF.